The rows below give T cell receptor beta chains drawn from one sample of a study of blood T cell repertoires in COVID-19. Produced via immunoSEQ multiplex PCR; TCRdb's table is partial and in-frame only. The sample lists roughly 250,000 clones; 90% were seen once. Sequenced: PBMCs or T cells enriched from blood (not recorded which). These receptors were taken from a man aged 50 or older who had been exposed to COVID-19. Both conserved end residues are part of each CDR3. The order of the fields is J gene, V gene, clone size, D gene, CDR3 DNA, CDR3 protein. D genes are given only for firm matches. Clone sizes are given selectively: once, few, many, or a class where the clone is expanded.

TRBJ2-4 TRBV12-5 few NA TGTGCTAGTGGTCTCCCCCCGAGCGGGCCAGCCAAAAACATTCAGTACTTC CASGLPPSGPAKNIQYF
TRBJ1-2 TRBV4-2 once NA TGTGCCAGCAGCCAAGATGGTTCCAGGCCCTATGGCTACACCTTC CASSQDGSRPYGYTF
TRBJ2-5 TRBV12-3/TRBV12-4 NA NA TGTGCCAGCAGTCATTTCGCAGAAGAGACCCAGTACTTC CASSHFAEETQYF
TRBJ2-5 TRBV5-4 NA TRBD2 TGTGCCAGCAGCGCCTGGGCGGGGGGAACAGAGACCCAGTACTTC CASSAWAGGTETQYF
TRBJ2-7 TRBV4-1 few NA TGCGCCAGCAGCCCGACAGTCGGCGAGCAGTACTTC CASSPTVGEQYF
TRBJ1-2 TRBV13 NA NA TGTGCCAGCAGCTTAACGATGACACCGAACTATGGCTACACCTTC CASSLTMTPNYGYTF
TRBJ2-1 TRBV10-1 NA TRBD1 TGCGCCAGCAGTGCCGGAGGACAGGGGCTGGGTGAGCAGTTCTTC CASSAGGQGLGEQFF
TRBJ2-7 TRBV18 NA NA TGTGCCAGCTCACCAGCCCAGATCTACGAGCAGTACTTC CASSPAQIYEQYF
TRBJ1-2 TRBV5-1 NA TRBD1 TGCGCCAGCAGCTTGGAGAACAGGGGGTATTCGGGCTACACCTTC CASSLENRGYSGYTF
TRBJ2-1 TRBV6-2/TRBV6-3 once TRBD2 TGTGCCAGCAGTGGTTTTACCGGGACTAGCGGCAACGAGCAGTTCTTC CASSGFTGTSGNEQFF
TRBJ1-5 TRBV19 NA TRBD1 TGTGCCAGTAGTACCCATACAGGGGTGGTTTATCAGCCCCAGCATTTT CASSTHTGVVYQPQHF
TRBJ1-2 TRBV29-1 NA TRBD1 TGCAGCGTTGAGGATTCGGGACAGCTCTATGGCTACACCTTC CSVEDSGQLYGYTF
TRBJ1-5 TRBV4-2 NA TRBD1 TGTGCCAGCAGCCAAGATCTTACGGGACAGGGACAGCCCCAGCATTTT CASSQDLTGQGQPQHF
TRBJ1-3 TRBV6-5 NA NA TGTGCCAGCAGTTACGGCGGATTTACTGGAAACACCATATATTTT CASSYGGFTGNTIYF
TRBJ2-3 TRBV25-1 NA TRBD1 TGTGCCAGCAGTGAATCCCGGACAGGGGGCACAGATACGCAGTATTTT CASSESRTGGTDTQYF
TRBJ1-2 TRBV28 NA TRBD1 TGTGCCAGCAGTTTATTTTCGGGACAGGGAGGGGGCTACACCTTC CASSLFSGQGGGYTF
TRBJ2-7 TRBV3-1/TRBV3-2 NA TRBD1 TGTGCCAGCAGCCAAGCGTGGGACAGGGGGAACGAGCAGTACTTC CASSQAWDRGNEQYF
TRBJ1-3 TRBV2 NA NA TGTGCCAGCAGTCCTGCGGGGAGAAGCTCTGGAAACACCATATATTTT CASSPAGRSSGNTIYF
TRBJ1-2 TRBV20-1 NA TRBD1 TGCAGTGCTAGTTGGACAGGGGGGTCCTATGGCTACACCTTC CSASWTGGSYGYTF
TRBJ2-7 TRBV19 NA TRBD1 TGTGCCAGTAGTATAGACCTCCGAGGACAGGGGTCCGAGCAGTACTTC CASSIDLRGQGSEQYF
TRBJ2-3 TRBV10-3 NA TRBD2 TGTGCCATCAGTGCCTCCTCTAGCGGGGGGGCCGTAGATACGCAGTATTTT CAISASSSGGAVDTQYF
TRBJ2-5 TRBV5-4 NA NA TGTGCCAGCAGCCCGGTCGCTGTGGGGGCCGAGACCCAGTACTTC CASSPVAVGAETQYF
TRBJ2-2 TRBV7-3 NA NA TGTGCCAGCAGCTTAACGGGGCAGGGGACCGGGGAGCTGTTTTTT CASSLTGQGTGELFF
TRBJ1-2 TRBV2 NA TRBD1 TGTGCCAGCAGTGCAGGGGGCACGGGCGGCTACACCTTC CASSAGGTGGYTF
TRBJ2-5 TRBV28 NA TRBD1 TGTGCCAGCAGTTTAAGGGGGCGGGAGACCCAGTACTTC CASSLRGRETQYF
TRBJ1-5 TRBV4-1 NA NA TGCGCCAGCAGCCAATGGCAGGTTCGCAATCAGCCCCAGCATTTT CASSQWQVRNQPQHF
TRBJ1-5 TRBV27 once TRBD1 TGTGCCAGCAGTATCCTTAGACAGGGGGCATGGAGCAATCAGCCCCAGCATTTT CASSILRQGAWSNQPQHF
TRBJ1-1 TRBV6-5 NA TRBD1 TGTGCCAGCAGTTACAGGACAGGGGGCCGCAACACTGAAGCTTTCTTT CASSYRTGGRNTEAFF
TRBJ1-2 TRBV28 NA TRBD1 TGTGCCAGCTTAACAGGGGGCGTTGATGGCTACACCTTC CASLTGGVDGYTF
TRBJ1-2 TRBV3-1/TRBV3-2 NA TRBD1 TGTGCCAGCAGCCGCCGGGACAGGGAAGACTATGGCTACACCTTC CASSRRDREDYGYTF
TRBJ1-2 TRBV5-4 few NA TGTGCCAGCAGCACCCCCACTATGCCAAACTATGGCTACACCTTC CASSTPTMPNYGYTF
TRBJ1-1 TRBV5-1 NA NA TGCGCCAGCAGCTTTCTCGGGGGGAACACTGAAGCTTTCTTT CASSFLGGNTEAFF
TRBJ2-1 TRBV7-9 NA NA TGTGCCAGCAGCCTCCAGGTGGGCTCCTACAATGAGCAGTTCTTC CASSLQVGSYNEQFF
TRBJ1-4 TRBV19 NA NA TGTGCCAGTAGGTTGTATGCAGAAACAACTAATGAAAAACTGTTTTTT CASRLYAETTNEKLFF
TRBJ1-1 TRBV7-8 NA TRBD1 TGTGCCAGCAGCCCCCAGACAGGGTTGGGCACTGAAGCTTTCTTT CASSPQTGLGTEAFF
TRBJ1-5 TRBV28 NA NA TGTGCCAGCAGTTTATTTATTTATCAGCCCCAGCATTTT CASSLFIYQPQHF
TRBJ1-1 TRBV5-1 NA NA TGCGCCAGCAGCTTGTGGTCTGGGGCGAACACTGAAGCTTTCTTT CASSLWSGANTEAFF
TRBJ1-1 TRBV12-3/TRBV12-4 NA NA TGTGCCAGCAGTTCCCCCGAGGCTACTGAAGCTTTCTTT CASSSPEATEAFF
TRBJ2-1 TRBV19 NA NA TGTGCCAGTAGAGTAGCGGAGAGCTCCTACAATGAGCAGTTCTTC CASRVAESSYNEQFF
TRBJ1-1 TRBV27 once NA TGTGCCTGCGGGGGCGGTTACACTGAAGCTTTCTTT CACGGGYTEAFF
TRBJ1-2 TRBV28 NA NA TGTGCCAGCAGTTTCCCGGGTCTTAACTATGGCTACACCTTC CASSFPGLNYGYTF
TRBJ2-1 TRBV12-3/TRBV12-4 NA NA TGTGCCAGCAGAAAGGACAGCGGCAATGAGCAGTTCTTC CASRKDSGNEQFF
TRBJ1-2 TRBV15 NA TRBD1 TGTGCCACGAGGGACAGGGACAGATATGGCTACACCTTC CATRDRDRYGYTF
TRBJ2-3 TRBV7-9 NA NA TGTGCCAGCAGCCCCAGGGCTACCTCAGATACGCAGTATTTT CASSPRATSDTQYF
TRBJ2-2 TRBV28 once TRBD1 TGTGCCAGCAGTTCCGACAGGGGGCTTGTCACCGGGGAGCTGTTTTTT CASSSDRGLVTGELFF